The rows below give T cell receptor beta chains drawn from one sample of a study of blood T cell repertoires in COVID-19. The data were produced by immunoSEQ multiplex PCR, yet TCRdb's version contains in-frame clones alone and is incomplete. In the table there are roughly 59,000 clones, about four fifths of which are singletons. The sample comprised peripheral blood. These receptors were obtained from a woman of 80 years or more with acute or convalescent COVID-19. CDR3s include the opening cysteine and the closing phenylalanine or tryptophan. The order of the fields is D gene, V gene, J gene, clone size, CDR3 DNA, CDR3 protein. The D gene is left open where the match is weak. Only part of the rows carry a size: once, few, many, or a class if the clone is expanded.

TRBD1,TRBV19,TRBJ2-7,.,TGTGCCAGTAGTACCCGAGGGGGCGCCTCCTACGAGCAGTACTTC,CASSTRGGASYEQYF
.,TRBV2,TRBJ1-1,.,TGTGCCATCAGGTGGGAACAGGACACTGAAGCTTTCTTT,CAIRWEQDTEAFF
.,TRBV28,TRBJ1-2,.,TGTGCCAGCAGGCTACAGGGAGCTAACTATGGCTACACCTTC,CASRLQGANYGYTF
.,TRBV2,TRBJ1-1,.,TGTGCCAGCAGTGCGTTTGCAGGTATGAACACTGAAGCTTTCTTT,CASSAFAGMNTEAFF
TRBD1,TRBV5-1,TRBJ2-1,.,TGCGCCAGCAGCGCAACACCAGGGGGCTGGAACAATGAGCAGTTCTTC,CASSATPGGWNNEQFF
.,TRBV3-1/TRBV3-2,TRBJ1-5,.,TGTGCCAGCAGCCAAGATGTTGGGAGGCATAGCAATCAGCCCCAGCATTTT,CASSQDVGRHSNQPQHF
.,TRBV5-1,TRBJ2-7,once,TGCGCCAGCAGCTTTTCACAGGTCACCACCTACGAGCAGTACTTC,CASSFSQVTTYEQYF
TRBD1,TRBV27,TRBJ2-7,once,TGTGCCAGCAGAAACGGGGCAGGGGGTATCTACGAGCAGTACTTC,CASRNGAGGIYEQYF
.,TRBV6-6,TRBJ2-7,.,TGTGCCAGCAGTCCCCGGACGGACTTAACCTACGAGCAGTACTTC,CASSPRTDLTYEQYF
TRBD1,TRBV6-6,TRBJ1-2,.,TGTGCCAGCACTTTAGGCCCGGGACAGGGGGATGGCTACACCTTC,CASTLGPGQGDGYTF
TRBD2,TRBV2,TRBJ2-1,.,TGTGCCAGCAGCTTTGAGCGGGGGTCACACAATGAGCAGTTCTTC,CASSFERGSHNEQFF
TRBD1,TRBV5-4,TRBJ2-7,.,TGTGCCAGCAGCCCGGACAGGGTCCACGAGCAGTACTTC,CASSPDRVHEQYF
TRBD1,TRBV28,TRBJ2-7,.,TGTGCCAGCAGCACGACAGGGGGGGGCCTCGAGCAGTACTTC,CASSTTGGGLEQYF
.,TRBV7-3,TRBJ1-6,few,TGTGCCAGCAGCTTACAGCCAGGACAAAATTCACCCCTCCACTTT,CASSLQPGQNSPLHF
.,TRBV5-1,TRBJ1-2,.,TGCGCCAGCAGCCTGGTCGGGGAGGGCCTTCGAGGCTACACCTTC,CASSLVGEGLRGYTF
.,TRBV4-1,TRBJ2-5,.,TGCGCCAGCAGCCAAGATCTCCAGTACCAAGAGACCCAGTACTTC,CASSQDLQYQETQYF
TRBD1,TRBV11-1,TRBJ2-2,.,TGTGCCAGCAGCCTGCAGGGACAGGGGTCCTTCCGGGAGCTGTTTTTT,CASSLQGQGSFRELFF
.,TRBV3-1/TRBV3-2,TRBJ2-7,few,TGTGCCAGCAGCCGCGGGACCCATTCCTACGAGCAGTACTTC,CASSRGTHSYEQYF
.,TRBV9,TRBJ1-4,.,TGTGCCAGTGGGCAAGAACTAGGACTTAATGAAAAACTGTTTTTT,CASGQELGLNEKLFF
TRBD1,TRBV7-9,TRBJ1-2,.,TGTGCCAGCAGCCTGCCCGCTGTAGGACAGGGGTTTAACTATGGCTACACCTTC,CASSLPAVGQGFNYGYTF
TRBD1,TRBV9,TRBJ1-2,.,TGTGCCAGCAGCGTAGGAGCCGGGACAGGAGAACGGGGTTCTAACTATGGCTACACCTTC,CASSVGAGTGERGSNYGYTF
TRBD1,TRBV2,TRBJ1-6,.,TGTGCCAGCAGTAAATGGGACAGAAATTCACCCCTCCACTTT,CASSKWDRNSPLHF
TRBD1,TRBV28,TRBJ1-3,.,TGTGCCAGCAGTTCGCCTAGGGGACAGGTTTCGAGAGTTACTGGAAACACCATATATTTT,CASSSPRGQVSRVTGNTIYF
.,TRBV11-3,TRBJ2-3,.,TGTGCCAGCAGCTTAGGGTTGCGACAGGGAGGTGGGGATACGCAGTATTTT,CASSLGLRQGGGDTQYF
.,TRBV19,TRBJ1-2,.,TGTGCCAGTAGTATAGATTCCAGGGATGGCTACACCTTC,CASSIDSRDGYTF
.,TRBV6-5,TRBJ1-5,.,TGTGCCAGCAGTTACGGGGCAGGGCTTGGTCAGCCCCAGCATTTT,CASSYGAGLGQPQHF
TRBD2,TRBV10-3,TRBJ2-7,.,TGTGCCACCCGGCCGCCTAGCGGGGTTGAGCAGTACTTC,CATRPPSGVEQYF
.,TRBV10-1,TRBJ2-5,.,TGCGCCAGCAGTGAAGGTTTTGAGACAGGACAAGAGACCCAGTACTTC,CASSEGFETGQETQYF
.,TRBV4-2,TRBJ2-1,.,TGTGCCTCCCGTGGCGGGGAACTGGAGGATGAGCAGTTCTTC,CASRGGELEDEQFF
TRBD2,TRBV14,TRBJ2-7,few,TGTGCCAGCAGCTTCAACGGGGCGGGGGTGAGCTACGAGCAGTACTTC,CASSFNGAGVSYEQYF
TRBD1,TRBV27,TRBJ1-2,.,TGTGCCAGCACCCCCAGACAGGGGAACTATGGCTACACCTTC,CASTPRQGNYGYTF
.,TRBV2,TRBJ1-6,.,TGTGCCAGCAGTTCTGAGTCAGCGGATAATTCACCCCTCCACTTT,CASSSESADNSPLHF
.,TRBV27,TRBJ2-5,.,TGTGCCAGCAGCCGTAGGGGGGGGGTCAATTTCGAGACCCAGTACTTC,CASSRRGGVNFETQYF
.,TRBV29-1,TRBJ2-1,once,TGCAGCGTTCTTCCGGGAGACAATGAGCAGTTCTTC,CSVLPGDNEQFF
TRBD1,TRBV7-2,TRBJ1-5,few,TGTGCCAGCAGCGAGGGACAGGGGGCCCGCTTTGAACCCCAGCATTTT,CASSEGQGARFEPQHF
.,TRBV10-2,TRBJ1-5,.,TGCGCCAGCAACGGACAGCCCAATCAGCCCCAGCATTTT,CASNGQPNQPQHF
TRBD1,TRBV19,TRBJ1-1,.,TGTGCCAGTAGTACGACAGGGCTGAACACTGAAGCTTTCTTT,CASSTTGLNTEAFF
.,TRBV5-1,TRBJ1-5,.,TGCGCCAGCAGCTTGGATCAGCGGCAGCCCCAGCATTTT,CASSLDQRQPQHF
TRBD1,TRBV18,TRBJ1-5,.,TGTGCCAGCTCACAGGGGGCCAGCAATCAGCCCCAGCATTTT,CASSQGASNQPQHF
TRBD1,TRBV11-2,TRBJ1-1,.,TGTGCCAGCAGCGGGACAGGGCCGAACACTGAAGCTTTCTTT,CASSGTGPNTEAFF
TRBD2,TRBV5-1,TRBJ2-2,.,TGCGCCAGCAGCTTGGTGCGGGGGGGCCTGGAGCTGTTTTTT,CASSLVRGGLELFF
TRBD2,TRBV11-2,TRBJ2-5,.,TGTGCCAGCAGCTTAGTAGGAGGACTAGCGGGAATCGGGACCCAGTACTTC,CASSLVGGLAGIGTQYF
.,TRBV30,TRBJ1-1,.,TGTGCCAGACGGACAGCGGGGAGCACTGAAGCTTTCTTT,CARRTAGSTEAFF
.,TRBV12-3/TRBV12-4,TRBJ2-7,.,TGTGCCAGCAGTTTGGTCGGTACCTTCGAGCAGTACTTC,CASSLVGTFEQYF
TRBD2,TRBV2,TRBJ2-7,.,TGTGCCAGCCCTGGACTAGCGGATACCTACGAGCAGTACTTC,CASPGLADTYEQYF
TRBD1,TRBV9,TRBJ2-3,.,TGTGCCAGCAGCCCCACGGACAGGGGAACAGATACGCAGTATTTT,CASSPTDRGTDTQYF
.,TRBV28,TRBJ2-7,.,TGTGCCAGCAGTTTTAGTGTCGAGCAGTACTTC,CASSFSVEQYF
TRBD1,TRBV11-2,TRBJ2-7,.,TGTGCCAGCAGGAGACAGGGTTACGAGCAGTACTTC,CASRRQGYEQYF
.,TRBV9,TRBJ1-3,.,TGTGCCAGCAGCGTAGGTCAGGGGAACTCTGGAAACACCATATATTTT,CASSVGQGNSGNTIYF
TRBD1,TRBV28,TRBJ2-1,.,TGTGCCAGCACGAGGGACAGCCTTTACAATGAGCAGTTCTTC,CASTRDSLYNEQFF
.,TRBV23-1,TRBJ1-1,.,TGCGCCAGCAGTCAATCGGGCCGGTCCCCGAACACTGAAGCTTTCTTT,CASSQSGRSPNTEAFF
TRBD1,TRBV28,TRBJ2-7,.,TGTGCCAGCAGCTCCGGGACAGGGGGTCTCGAGCAGTACTTC,CASSSGTGGLEQYF
TRBD2,TRBV7-6,TRBJ2-3,.,TGTGCCAGCAGCTCCGGGACTAGCGGACACACAGATACGCAGTATTTT,CASSSGTSGHTDTQYF